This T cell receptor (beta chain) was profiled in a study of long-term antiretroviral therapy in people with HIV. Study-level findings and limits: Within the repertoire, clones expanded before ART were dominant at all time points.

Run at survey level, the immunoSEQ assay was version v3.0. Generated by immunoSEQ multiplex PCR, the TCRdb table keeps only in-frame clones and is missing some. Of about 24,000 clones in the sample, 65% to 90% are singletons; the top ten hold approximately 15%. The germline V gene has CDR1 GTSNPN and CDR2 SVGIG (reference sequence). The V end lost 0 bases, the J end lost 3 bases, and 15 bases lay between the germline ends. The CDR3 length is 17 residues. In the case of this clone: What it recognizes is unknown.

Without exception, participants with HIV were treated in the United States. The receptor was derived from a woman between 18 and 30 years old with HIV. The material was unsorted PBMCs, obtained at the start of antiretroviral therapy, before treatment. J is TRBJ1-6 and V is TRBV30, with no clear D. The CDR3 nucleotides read TGTGCCTGGAGTGTATCAGAAGACATCGGCTATAATTCACCCCTCCACTTT. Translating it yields CAWSVSEDIGYNSPLHF.